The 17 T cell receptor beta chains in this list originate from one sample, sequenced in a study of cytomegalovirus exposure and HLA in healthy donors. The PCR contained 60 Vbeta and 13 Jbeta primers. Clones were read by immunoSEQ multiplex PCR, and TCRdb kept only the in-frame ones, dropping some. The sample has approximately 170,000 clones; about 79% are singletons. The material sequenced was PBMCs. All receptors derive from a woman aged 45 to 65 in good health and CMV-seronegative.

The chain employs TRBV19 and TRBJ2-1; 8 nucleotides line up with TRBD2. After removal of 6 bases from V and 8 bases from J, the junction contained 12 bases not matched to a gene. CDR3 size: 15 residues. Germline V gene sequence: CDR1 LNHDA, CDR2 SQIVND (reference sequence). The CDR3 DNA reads TGTGCCAGTAGCGAGACCGGGACTAGTTTTCATGAGCAGTTCTTC. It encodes CASSETGTSFHEQFF. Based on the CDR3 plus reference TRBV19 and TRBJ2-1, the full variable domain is DGGITQSPKYLFRKEGQNVTLSCEQNLNHDAMYWYRQDPGQGLRLIYYSQIVNDFQKGDIAEGYSVSREKKESFPLTVTSAQKNPTAFYLCASSETGTSFHEQFFGPGTRLTVL.

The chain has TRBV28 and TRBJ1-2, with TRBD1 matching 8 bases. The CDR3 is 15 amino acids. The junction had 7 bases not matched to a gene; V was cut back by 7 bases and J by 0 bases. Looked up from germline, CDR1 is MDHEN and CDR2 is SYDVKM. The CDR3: CASTSTGVANYGYTF. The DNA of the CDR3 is TGTGCCAGCACCTCGACAGGGGTGGCTAACTATGGCTACACCTTC.

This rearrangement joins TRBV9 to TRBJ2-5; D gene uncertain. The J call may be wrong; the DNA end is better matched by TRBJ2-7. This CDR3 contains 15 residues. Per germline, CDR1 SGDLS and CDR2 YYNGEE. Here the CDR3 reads CASSVEWASSYEQYF. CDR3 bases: TGTGCCAGCAGCGTAGAGTGGGCGAGTTCCTACGAGCAGTACTTC.

The DNA of the CDR3 is TGTGCCAGCAGCGTAGCTCGAGCGGACTACGAGCAGTACTTC. Protein sequence: CASSVARADYEQYF. The chain uses TRBV9 and TRBJ2-7, with D possibly being TRBD2 (5 bases). Germline V gene data show CDR1 as SGDLS and CDR2 as YYNGEE. This CDR3 comprises 14 residues. V lost 0 bases, J lost 3 bases, and 10 bases lay in between.

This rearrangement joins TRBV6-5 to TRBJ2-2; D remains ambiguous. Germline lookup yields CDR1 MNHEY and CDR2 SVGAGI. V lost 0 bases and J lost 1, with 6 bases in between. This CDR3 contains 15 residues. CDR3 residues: CASSYSNMNTGELFF. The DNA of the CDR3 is TGTGCCAGCAGTTACTCTAACATGAACACCGGGGAGCTGTTTTTT.

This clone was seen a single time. In nucleotides, the CDR3 is TGTGCCAGCACCGGGGACAGCCTCTCTGGAAACACCATATATTTT. Translation: CASTGDSLSGNTIYF. The chain recombines TRBV7-9 with TRBJ1-3, with 7 bases fitting TRBD1. The ends lost 7 bases at V and 0 bases at J; junction bases unmatched: 6. Germline CDR1 SEHNR, CDR2 FQNEAQ (reference sequence). The CDR3 spans 15 residues.

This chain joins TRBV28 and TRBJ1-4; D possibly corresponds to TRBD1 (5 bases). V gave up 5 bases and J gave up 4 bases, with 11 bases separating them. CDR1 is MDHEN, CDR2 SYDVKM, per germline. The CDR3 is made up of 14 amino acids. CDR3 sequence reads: CASSMGGFNEKLFF. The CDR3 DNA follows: TGTGCCAGCAGTATGGGGGGATTTAATGAAAAACTGTTTTTT.

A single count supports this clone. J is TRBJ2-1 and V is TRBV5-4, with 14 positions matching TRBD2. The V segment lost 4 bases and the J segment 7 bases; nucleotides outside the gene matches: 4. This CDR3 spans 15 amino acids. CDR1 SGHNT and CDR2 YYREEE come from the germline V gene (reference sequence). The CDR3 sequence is CASSPGTSGSNEQFF. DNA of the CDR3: TGTGCCAGCAGCCCCGGGACTAGCGGGAGTAATGAGCAGTTCTTC.

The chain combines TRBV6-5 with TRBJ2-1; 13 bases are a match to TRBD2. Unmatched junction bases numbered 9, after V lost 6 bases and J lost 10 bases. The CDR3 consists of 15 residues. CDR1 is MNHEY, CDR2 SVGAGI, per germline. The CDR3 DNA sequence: TGTGCCAGCAGCAGGACTAGCGGGAGAGTATTGGAGCAGTTCTTC. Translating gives CASSRTSGRVLEQFF.

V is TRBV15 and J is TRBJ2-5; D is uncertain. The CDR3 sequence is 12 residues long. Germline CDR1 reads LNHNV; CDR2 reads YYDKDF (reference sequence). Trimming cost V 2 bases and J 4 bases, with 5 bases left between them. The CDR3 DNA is TGTGCCACCAGCAGACCCCTAGAGACCCAGTACTTC. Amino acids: CATSRPLETQYF.

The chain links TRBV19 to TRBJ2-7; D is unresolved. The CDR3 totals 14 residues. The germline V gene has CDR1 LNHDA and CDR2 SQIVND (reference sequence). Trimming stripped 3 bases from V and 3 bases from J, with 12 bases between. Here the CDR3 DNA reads TGTGCCAGTAGTATGTCGAACAGATACTACGAGCAGTACTTC. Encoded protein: CASSMSNRYYEQYF. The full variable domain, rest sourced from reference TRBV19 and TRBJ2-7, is DGGITQSPKYLFRKEGQNVTLSCEQNLNHDAMYWYRQDPGQGLRLIYYSQIVNDFQKGDIAEGYSVSREKKESFPLTVTSAQKNPTAFYLCASSMSNRYYEQYFGPGTRLTVT.

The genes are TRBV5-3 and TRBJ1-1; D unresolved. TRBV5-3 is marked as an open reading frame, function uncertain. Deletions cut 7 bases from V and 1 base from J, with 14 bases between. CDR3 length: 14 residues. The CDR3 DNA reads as TGTGCCAGACCAGTTAATCGTACGAACACTGAAGCTTTCTTT. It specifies CARPVNRTNTEAFF.

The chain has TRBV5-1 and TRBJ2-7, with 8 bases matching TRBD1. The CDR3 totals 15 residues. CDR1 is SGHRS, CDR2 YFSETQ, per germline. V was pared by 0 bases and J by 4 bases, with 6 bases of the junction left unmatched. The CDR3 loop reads CASSLAPGGQYEQYF. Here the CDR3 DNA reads TGCGCCAGCAGCTTGGCCCCAGGGGGCCAGTACGAGCAGTACTTC.

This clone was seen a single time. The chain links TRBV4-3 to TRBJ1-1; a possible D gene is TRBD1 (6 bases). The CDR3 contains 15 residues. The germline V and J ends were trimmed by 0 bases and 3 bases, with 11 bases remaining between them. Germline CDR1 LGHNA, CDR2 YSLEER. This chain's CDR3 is CASSQDQGGDTEAFF. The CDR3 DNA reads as TGCGCCAGCAGCCAAGATCAAGGGGGGGACACTGAAGCTTTCTTT.

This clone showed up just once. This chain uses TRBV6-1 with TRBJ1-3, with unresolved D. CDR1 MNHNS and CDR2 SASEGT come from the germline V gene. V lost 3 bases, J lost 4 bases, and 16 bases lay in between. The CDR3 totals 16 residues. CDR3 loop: CASSEWPGNGGNTIYF. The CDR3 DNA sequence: TGTGCCAGCAGTGAGTGGCCCGGGAATGGCGGAAACACCATATATTTT.

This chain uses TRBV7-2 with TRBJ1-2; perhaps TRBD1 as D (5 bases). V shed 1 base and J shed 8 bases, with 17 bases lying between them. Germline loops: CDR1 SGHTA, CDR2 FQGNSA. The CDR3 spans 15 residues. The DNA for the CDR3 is TGTGCCAGCAGCTTAGAGCGGACGGCGGGGGGGGGCTACACCTTC. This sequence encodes CASSLERTAGGGYTF. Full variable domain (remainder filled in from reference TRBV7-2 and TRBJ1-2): GAGVSQSPSNKVTEKGKDVELRCDPISGHTALYWYRQSLGQGLEFLIYFQGNSAPDKSGLPSDRFSAERTGGSVSTLTIQRTQQEDSAVYLCASSLERTAGGGYTFGSGTRLTVV.

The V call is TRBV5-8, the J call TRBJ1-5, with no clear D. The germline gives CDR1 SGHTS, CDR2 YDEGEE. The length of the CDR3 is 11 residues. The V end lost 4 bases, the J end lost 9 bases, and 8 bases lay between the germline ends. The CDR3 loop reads CASSQRGPQHF. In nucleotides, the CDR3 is TGTGCCAGCAGCCAACGCGGGCCCCAGCATTTT.